Below are 10 T cell receptor beta chains sequenced from a single sample in a study of T cell responses to AZD1222 COVID-19 vaccine (dated by TCRdb to the early 2020s). Receptors were amplified or captured by the immunoSEQ multiplex PCR assay. The table comes from immuneACCESS by way of TCRdb, which keeps in-frame sequences with V and J called. Part of the clones is missing from these tables; in studies checked, under half for an unresolved V gene and the rest for unknown reasons. The sample table lists 150,000 or so clones, around 93% of them with a count of one. Of the sample, 3.8% falls within the top ten clones. The time point label corresponds to: about 28 days (+/-7) after the second vaccine dose. Material: peripheral blood, obtained 28 days after the second AZD1222 dose. Every receptor here comes from an adult who received the AZD1222 COVID-19 vaccine.

V gene TRBV20-1 combines with J gene TRBJ2-7; D is unclear. The V gene's germline CDR1 is DFQATT and CDR2 SNEGSKA (reference sequence). The CDR3 covers 11 residues. V was shortened by 5 bases and J by 5 bases, with 10 bases between the two germline ends. CDR3 bases: TGCAGTGCTCGATTGATCGACGAGCAGTACTTC. Translating gives CSARLIDEQYF.

This chain connects TRBV7-9 to TRBJ1-2; D gene ambiguous. Germline V lookup: CDR1 SEHNR, CDR2 FQNEAQ (reference sequence). V gave up 1 base and J gave up 7 bases, with 4 bases separating them. This CDR3 contains 11 residues. The CDR3 DNA reads as TGTGCCAGCAGCTTAGTTGCTGGCTACACCTTC. Its translation: CASSLVAGYTF.

V is TRBV5-1 and J is TRBJ1-1; weak D call: TRBD1 (5 bases). Trimming took 3 bases from V and 2 from J, leaving 11 bases between them. CDR3 length equals 14 residues. Germline CDR1 and CDR2: SGHRS and YFSETQ. For the CDR3, the DNA is TGCGCCAGCAGCTGGGGCGGGACTAACACTGAAGCTTTCTTT. Its translation is CASSWGGTNTEAFF.

The chain joins TRBV30 to TRBJ2-3; D tentatively fits TRBD1 or TRBD2 (5 bases each). CDR1 is GTSNPN and CDR2 is SVGIG in the germline V gene (reference sequence). This CDR3 is built from 14 residues. The V end lost 1 base, the J end lost 1 base, and 9 bases lay between the germline ends. This chain's CDR3 is CAWSAGTGTDTQYF. CDR3 bases: TGTGCCTGGAGTGCAGGGACCGGCACAGATACGCAGTATTTT.

The rearrangement uses TRBV28 and TRBJ2-7; D is undetermined. Trimming cost V 1 base and J 2 bases, with 6 bases left between them. CDR3 length equals 13 residues. Germline values: CDR1 MDHEN, CDR2 SYDVKM. This CDR3 is CASSLSRTYEQYF. The CDR3 nucleotides read TGTGCCAGCAGTTTATCAAGAACCTACGAGCAGTACTTC.

The gene calls are TRBV7-6 and TRBJ1-1; D is unclear. Per germline, CDR1 SGHVS and CDR2 FNYEAQ. Trimming pared 1 base from V and 1 base from J, leaving 16 bases between. The CDR3 is 17 residues long. Here the CDR3 DNA reads TGTGCCAGCAGCTTAGGGGCGATTAGCCAACCGAACACTGAAGCTTTCTTT. As protein: CASSLGAISQPNTEAFF.

The CDR3 region has the DNA TGTGCCACGGCCAGATTGAGGACAGGGGGGAACACTGAAGCTTTCTTT. Protein sequence: CATARLRTGGNTEAFF. The chain uses TRBV10-3 and TRBJ1-1; 10 bases agree with TRBD1. V was pared by 10 bases and J by 1 base, with 12 bases of the junction left unmatched. The CDR3 runs to 16 residues. CDR1 and CDR2 (germline): ENHRY, SYGVKD.

The V call is TRBV6-1, the J call TRBJ2-7, with D perhaps matching TRBD1 or TRBD2 (5 bases each). Germline values: CDR1 MNHNS, CDR2 SASEGT. Trimming cost V 4 bases and J 3 bases, with 19 bases left between them. This CDR3 has 16 amino acids. The DNA of the CDR3 is TGTGCCAGCAGTGTACTGGTCTCAGCTGGGGGCTACGAGCAGTACTTC. Residues: CASSVLVSAGGYEQYF.

This clone came up a few times. This chain uses TRBV7-7 with TRBJ2-1, with a possible D match to TRBD1 (6 bases). The length of the CDR3 is 16 residues. The V gene lost 2 bases and the J gene lost 10 bases, with 21 bases spanning the gap. Germline-derived CDR1 and CDR2 are SSHAT and FNYEAQ (reference sequence). The CDR3 nucleotides read TGTGCCAGCAGCTTAATGCTGGGGGCTGGGCTCGGAGAGCAGTTCTTC. Its translation is CASSLMLGAGLGEQFF.

The rearrangement uses TRBV7-3 and TRBJ2-2, with D possibly matching TRBD2 (5 bases). The CDR3 runs to 16 residues. Germline V gives CDR1 SGHTA, CDR2 FQGTGA. The V end lost 3 bases, the J end lost 5 bases, and 16 bases lay between the germline ends. Written as DNA, the CDR3 is TGTGCCAGCAGCTTCACCGGGATCACTAAGACCGGGGAGCTGTTTTTT. Protein sequence: CASSFTGITKTGELFF.